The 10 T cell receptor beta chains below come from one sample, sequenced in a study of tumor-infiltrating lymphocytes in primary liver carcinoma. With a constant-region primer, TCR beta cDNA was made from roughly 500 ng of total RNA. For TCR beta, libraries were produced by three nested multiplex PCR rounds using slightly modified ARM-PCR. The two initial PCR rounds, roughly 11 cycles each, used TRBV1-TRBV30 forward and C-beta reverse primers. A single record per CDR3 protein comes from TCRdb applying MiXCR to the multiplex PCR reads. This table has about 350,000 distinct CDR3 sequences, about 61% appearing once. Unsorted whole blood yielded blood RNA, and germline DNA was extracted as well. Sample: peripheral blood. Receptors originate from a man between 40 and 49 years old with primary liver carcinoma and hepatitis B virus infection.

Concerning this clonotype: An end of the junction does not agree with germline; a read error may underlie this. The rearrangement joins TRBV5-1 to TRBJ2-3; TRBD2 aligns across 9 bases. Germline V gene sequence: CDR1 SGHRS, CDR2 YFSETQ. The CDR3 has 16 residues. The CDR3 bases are TGCGCTAGCAACTTGTTGCTAGCGGGACCCGCAGATACGCAGTATTTT. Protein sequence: CASNLLLAGPADTQYF.

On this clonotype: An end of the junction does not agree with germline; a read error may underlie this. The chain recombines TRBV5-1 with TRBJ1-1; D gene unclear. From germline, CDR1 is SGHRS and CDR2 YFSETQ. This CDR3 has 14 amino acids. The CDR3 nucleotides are TGCGCCAGCAGCTCAGATCCATGGAACATTGAAGCTTTCTTT. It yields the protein CASSSDPWNIEAFF. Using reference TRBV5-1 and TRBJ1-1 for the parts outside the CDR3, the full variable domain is KAGVTQTPRYLIKTRGQQVTLSCSPISGHRSVSWYQQTPGQGLQFLFEYFSETQRNKGNFPGRFSGRQFSNSRSEMNVSTLELGDSALYLCASSSDPWNIEAFFGQGTRLTVV.

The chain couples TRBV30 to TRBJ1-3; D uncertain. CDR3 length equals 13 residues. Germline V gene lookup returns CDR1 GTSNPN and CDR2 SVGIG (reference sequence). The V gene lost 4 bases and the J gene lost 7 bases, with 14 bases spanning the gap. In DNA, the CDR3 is TGTGCCTGGACACACGACACGGGTAACACCATATATTTT. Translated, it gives CAWTHDTGNTIYF.

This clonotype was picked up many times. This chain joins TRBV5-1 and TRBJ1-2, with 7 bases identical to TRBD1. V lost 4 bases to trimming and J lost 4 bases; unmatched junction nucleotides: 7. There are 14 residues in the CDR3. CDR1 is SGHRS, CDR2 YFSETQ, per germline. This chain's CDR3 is CASSATGAGYGYTF. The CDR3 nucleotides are TGCGCCAGCAGCGCTACAGGGGCTGGCTATGGCTACACCTTC.

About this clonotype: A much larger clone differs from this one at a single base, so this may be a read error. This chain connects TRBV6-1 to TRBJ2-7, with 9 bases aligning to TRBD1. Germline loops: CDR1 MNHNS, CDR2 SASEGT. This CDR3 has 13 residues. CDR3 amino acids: CDSRRTGDNEQYF. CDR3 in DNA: TGTGACAGCAGGCGGACAGGGGACAACGAGCAGTACTTC.

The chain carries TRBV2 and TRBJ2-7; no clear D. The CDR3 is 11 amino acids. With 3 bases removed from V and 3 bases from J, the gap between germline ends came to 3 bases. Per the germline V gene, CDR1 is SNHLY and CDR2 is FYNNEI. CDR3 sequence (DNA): TGTGCCAGCAGTGATGTCTACGAGCAGTACTTC. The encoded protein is CASSDVYEQYF.

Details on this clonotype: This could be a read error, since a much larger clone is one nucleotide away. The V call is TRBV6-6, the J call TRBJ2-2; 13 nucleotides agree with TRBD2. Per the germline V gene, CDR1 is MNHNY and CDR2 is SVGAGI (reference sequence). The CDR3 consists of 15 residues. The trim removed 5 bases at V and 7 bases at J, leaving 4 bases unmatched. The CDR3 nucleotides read TGTGCCAGCAGTCCCGGACTAGCGGGAGTCGGGGAGCTGTTTTTT. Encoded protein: CASSPGLAGVGELFF.

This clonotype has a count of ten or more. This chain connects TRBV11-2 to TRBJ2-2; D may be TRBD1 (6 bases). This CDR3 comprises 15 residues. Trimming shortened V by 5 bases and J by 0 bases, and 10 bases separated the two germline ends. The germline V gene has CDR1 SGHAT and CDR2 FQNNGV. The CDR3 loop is CASSPRTANTGELFF. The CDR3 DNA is TGTGCCAGCAGCCCCCGGACAGCGAACACCGGGGAGCTGTTTTTT.

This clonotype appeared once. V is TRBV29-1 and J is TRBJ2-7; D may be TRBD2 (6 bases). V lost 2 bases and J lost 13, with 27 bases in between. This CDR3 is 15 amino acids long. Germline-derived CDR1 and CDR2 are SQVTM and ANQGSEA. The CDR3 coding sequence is TGCAGCGTTGAACTAGGGACTGGGTTAGCCTACGAGCGATACTTC. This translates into CSVELGTGLAYERYF.

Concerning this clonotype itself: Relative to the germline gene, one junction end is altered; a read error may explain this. CDR3 in DNA: TGTGCAAGCAGCCGTGGGGTCGAGGATGAAGGTTTCTTT. This sequence encodes CASSRGVEDEGFF. The chain is built from TRBV11-2 and TRBJ1-1, with unresolved D. Germline CDR1 reads SGHAT; CDR2 reads FQNNGV. The CDR3 spans 13 residues.